The rows below give T cell receptor beta chains drawn from one sample of a study of blood T cells in healthy people across ages. TCRdb independently ran MiXCR on the 5' RACE reads; one entry per CDR3 protein. The repertoire holds 1.5 million to 2 million distinct CDR3 sequences, 28% seen once, with 7% to 9% in the top ten. Material for sequencing was blood. The source of these receptors is a woman aged 25 to 39 in good health. Both conserved end residues are part of each CDR3. A D gene is named only where the DNA matches it firmly.

>.|TRBJ2-5|TRBV5-6
CACSLPLGGETQYF
>.|TRBJ2-1|TRBV5-1
CASSLPGALTNEQFF
>TRBD2|TRBJ2-1|TRBV27
CASSLRERNYNEQFF
>TRBD2|.|TRBV7-8
CASSPKGGRGSNEQYF
>TRBD2|TRBJ2-3|TRBV10-3
CAISSGGGTDTQYF
>.|TRBJ2-7|TRBV20-1
CSARGSAPYEQYF
>.|TRBJ1-4|TRBV29-1
CSACRESGEKLFF
>.|TRBJ2-5|TRBV6-2/TRBV6-3
CASSNSGETQYF
>.|TRBJ2-7|TRBV20-1
CSAVKRDYEQYF
>.|TRBJ1-2|TRBV9
CASSVASQGGYGYTF
>.|TRBJ1-2|TRBV5-1
CASNDGRNYGYTF
>.|TRBJ2-3|TRBV7-9
CASSSGDRVHSADTQYF
>TRBD2|TRBJ2-7|TRBV7-2
CASSRGLAESSYEQYF
>.|TRBJ2-1|TRBV2
CASNGGAGAALGEQFF
>.|TRBJ1-1|TRBV3-1
CASSHQFQDTEAFF
>TRBD2|TRBJ2-5|TRBV20-1
CSAPRGGGGSQEAQYF
>.|TRBJ2-1|TRBV5-1
CASHPRRPHRDEQFF
>.|TRBJ2-7|TRBV5-1
CASRVNRYCEQYF
>.|TRBJ2-6|TRBV21-1
CASSKRRQVKRFSRANVLTF
>.|TRBJ2-7|TRBV29-1
CSVVMDSSYEQYF
>.|TRBJ2-7|TRBV28
CANSYRRGGGYEQYF
>TRBD2|TRBJ2-1|TRBV18
CASAGTSGRNEQFF
>.|TRBJ2-7|TRBV7-9
CASSLGVGAGGEQYF
>.|TRBJ2-1|TRBV7-9
CASSPMATAEQFF
>.|TRBJ2-5|TRBV28
CASSLGQGLGETQYF
>TRBD2|TRBJ2-5|TRBV7-2
CASNPTGTSGGQETQYF
>TRBD2|TRBJ2-1|TRBV5-1
CASSSLAGFNEQFF
>TRBD2|TRBJ2-1|TRBV24-1
CATRAGGSLSSYNEQFF
>.|TRBJ2-1|TRBV29-1
CSVRGYNEQFF
>TRBD1|TRBJ2-7|TRBV9
CASSVADREMDEQYF
>TRBD2|TRBJ2-1|TRBV4-1
CASSQDPGRGVYNEQFF
>TRBD1|TRBJ2-5|TRBV20-1
CSARDPGQGGETQYF
>.|TRBJ2-7|TRBV29-1
CSVEVSTYSYEQYF
>.|TRBJ2-7|TRBV7-2
CASGGGPLREQYF
>.|TRBJ2-3|TRBV6-5
CASSYGPGATQYF
>.|TRBJ2-1|TRBV15
CATSPSIDEQFF
>TRBD2|TRBJ2-7|TRBV20-1
CSGGESGTSRNEQYF
>.|TRBJ2-1|TRBV14
CASSLYNGRFSYKEQFF
>TRBD1|TRBJ1-1|TRBV5-1
CASSLETGGALKAFF
>.|TRBJ2-7|TRBV7-2
CASSQPGPQYF
>TRBD1|TRBJ2-1|TRBV9
CASAQGANEQFF
>.|TRBJ2-7|TRBV3-1
CASTPGRGYYEQYF
>.|TRBJ2-7|TRBV3-1
CASSHVSWSGTPYEQYF
>TRBD2|TRBJ2-3|TRBV5-1
CASNQAGTLADTQYF
>TRBD2|TRBJ2-3|TRBV10-3
CAISERRETDTQYF
>.|TRBJ2-5|TRBV7-2
CASSFSSYAETQYF
>.|TRBJ1-2|TRBV10-3
CAISENRGANYGYTF
>.|TRBJ2-5|TRBV20-1
CSVRNQETQYF
>TRBD2|TRBJ2-1|TRBV7-3
CASSQTSADEQFF
>.|TRBJ2-5|TRBV12-3/TRBV12-4
CASGRGGGTETQYF
>TRBD2|TRBJ2-5|TRBV3-1
CASSQSLAGFQETQYF
>TRBD2|TRBJ2-1|TRBV3-1
CASSQDSPQLAGGSNEQFF
>TRBD2|TRBJ2-7|TRBV29-1
CSVEPPKPAGGPIYEQYF
>TRBD2|TRBJ2-3|TRBV4-1
CASRFGTSSSADTQYF
>.|TRBJ2-3|TRBV12-3/TRBV12-4
CVSSLDVNTDTQYF
>.|TRBJ1-2|TRBV12-3/TRBV12-4
CASSLMAGTHGYTF
>TRBD1|TRBJ1-6|TRBV27
CAGLDREQDSPLHF
>.|TRBJ1-1|TRBV29-1
CSALPQDDTEAFF
>.|TRBJ1-1|TRBV7-2
CASSLKRGGNTEAFF
>TRBD1|TRBJ1-2|TRBV7-9
CASSPWTGVYGYTF